What follows are 22 T cell receptor beta chains derived from one specimen sequenced in a study of T cells in Graves' hyperthyroidism and ophthalmopathy. There were TCR beta CDR3 regions amplified from RNA transcripts. During a first-round RT-PCR of the TCR CDR3, the HTBI primer set was used. Each CDR3 protein gets one entry after TCRdb re-called the multiplex PCR reads with MiXCR. The data show fewer than 30,000 distinct CDR3 sequences, 45% to 55% seen once. Sequencing was done on a sample of blood. The source is a woman in her thirties or forties with Graves' hyperthyroidism that later progressed to Graves' ophthalmopathy.

This clonotype has a handful of counts. The CDR3 reads CSAHGGQTYEQYF. The CDR3 DNA sequence: TGCAGTGCCCACGGAGGACAGACTTACGAGCAGTACTTC. This chain joins TRBV20-1 and TRBJ2-7; possible D gene TRBD1, 6 bases. Trimming stripped 6 bases from V and 4 bases from J, with 16 bases between. Germline values: CDR1 DFQATT, CDR2 SNEGSKA (reference sequence). This CDR3 region has 13 residues.

The chain employs TRBV5-1 and TRBJ1-1; unclear D gene. V dropped 0 bases and J dropped 2 bases, with 11 bases sitting between them. CDR3 size: 15 residues. The germline gives CDR1 SGHRS, CDR2 YFSETQ. DNA of the CDR3: TGCGCCAGCAGCTTGGAGGCAGCGTCCAACACTGAAGCTTTCTTT. It specifies CASSLEAASNTEAFF.

This rearrangement joins TRBV7-9 to TRBJ2-7; tentatively, D is TRBD1 (7 bases). Germline lookup yields CDR1 SEHNR and CDR2 FQNEAQ (reference sequence). The V and J ends lost 1 base and 7 bases respectively, with 26 bases between them. This CDR3 region has 18 residues. CDR3 loop: CASSLVSRGAGGFEEQYF. DNA for the CDR3: TGTGCCAGCAGCTTAGTTAGCCGCGGGGCAGGGGGTTTCGAAGAGCAGTACTTC. Full variable domain (missing parts from reference TRBV7-9 and TRBJ2-7): DTGVSQNPRHKITKRGQNVTFRCDPISEHNRLYWYRQTLGQGPEFLTYFQNEAQLEKSRLLSDRFSAERPKGSFSTLEIQRTEQGDSAMYLCASSLVSRGAGGFEEQYFGPGTRLTVT.

This clonotype is medium-sized in the sample. The CDR3 here is CSARVDRSGTDTQYF. CDR3 in DNA: TGCAGTGCTAGGGTGGATAGATCTGGCACAGATACGCAGTATTTT. The chain employs TRBV20-1 and TRBJ2-3; D remains unclear. This CDR3 is built from 15 residues. Per germline, CDR1 DFQATT and CDR2 SNEGSKA (reference sequence). Deletions cut 3 bases from V and 1 base from J, with 14 bases between.

The chain uses TRBV20-1 and TRBJ1-1, with 9 bases lining up with TRBD1. Trimming took 2 bases from V and 4 from J; bases not matched to a gene: 5. CDR1 and CDR2 (germline): DFQATT, SNEGSKA (reference sequence). This CDR3 has 14 residues. CDR3 bases: TGCAGTGCTAGACCGGGACAGGGTAGCACTGAAGCTTTCTTT. Its translation is CSARPGQGSTEAFF.

This clonotype was picked up a small number of times. This sequence joins TRBV15 and TRBJ1-2; the match to TRBD1 covers 7 bases. Looked up from germline, CDR1 is LNHNV and CDR2 is YYDKDF (reference sequence). Losses at the gene ends were 4 bases for V and 6 bases for J; bases not matched to a gene: 17. CDR3 length: 17 residues. This CDR3 is CATSTSLKDRAGDGYTF. The CDR3 DNA follows: TGTGCCACCAGCACCTCTCTGAAAGACAGGGCGGGCGATGGCTACACCTTC.

This clonotype occurred many times. V gene TRBV5-4 combines with J gene TRBJ2-7; D gene ambiguous. There are 13 residues in the CDR3. Trimming took off 3 bases at V and 6 bases at J, with 13 bases between the two ends. CDR1 SGHNT and CDR2 YYREEE come from the germline V gene (reference sequence). In DNA form, the CDR3 reads TGTGCCAGCAGCTCCAGTCCGGGTTTCGAGCAGTACTTC. Translated: CASSSSPGFEQYF.

Here the CDR3 reads CSAKFGTTRRNEQFF. The CDR3 bases are TGCAGTGCTAAATTCGGGACTACCAGGCGGAATGAGCAGTTCTTC. V and J are TRBV20-1 and TRBJ2-1; TRBD2 matches at 7 bases. The CDR3 length is 15 residues. Germline-derived CDR1 and CDR2 are DFQATT and SNEGSKA (reference sequence). After removal of 4 bases from V and 7 bases from J, the junction contained 13 bases not matched to a gene.

Concerning this clonotype: The junction departs from the called germline gene at one end, perhaps through a read error. V gene TRBV10-3 combines with J gene TRBJ2-3; D call uncertain. CDR1 and CDR2 (germline): ENHRY, SYGVKD. The CDR3 consists of 12 residues. The DNA for the CDR3 is TGTGCCAGCAGTATGACCGTAGATACGCAGTATTTT. As protein: CASSMTVDTQYF.

This chain joins TRBV5-1 and TRBJ2-7; 9 bases map to TRBD1. Germline lookup yields CDR1 SGHRS and CDR2 YFSETQ. The CDR3 runs 15 residues. V was pared by 4 bases and J by 2 bases, with 7 bases of the junction left unmatched. CDR3 nucleotide sequence: TGCGCCAGCAGCCTGAGACAGGGGGGACCCTACGAGCAGTACTTC. Its protein is CASSLRQGGPYEQYF.

In this sample, this clonotype is medium-sized. The chain is built from TRBV20-1 and TRBJ1-5; D is unclear. The CDR3 contains 13 residues. Germline lookup yields CDR1 DFQATT and CDR2 SNEGSKA (reference sequence). V lost 3 bases and J 0 bases, leaving 6 bases between the germline ends. Here the CDR3 reads CSASRSSNQPQHF. CDR3 bases: TGCAGTGCTAGTAGGAGTAGCAATCAGCCCCAGCATTTT.

The sample holds a few counts of this clonotype. This chain links TRBV7-9 with TRBJ2-2; D possibly corresponds to TRBD2 (5 bases). From germline, CDR1 is SEHNR and CDR2 FQNEAQ (reference sequence). The CDR3 runs to 13 residues. V gave up 11 bases and J gave up 1 base, with 11 bases separating them. CDR3 loop: CAPWRQNTGELFF. The CDR3 DNA is TGTGCCCCCTGGAGGCAGAACACCGGGGAGCTGTTTTTT.

This clonotype is a singleton in its sample. One base away lies a much larger clone, so this may be a sequencing read error. The chain joins TRBV6-1 to TRBJ2-1; possible D gene TRBD2, 10 bases. Germline V lookup: CDR1 MNHNS, CDR2 SASEGT. V was trimmed by 5 bases and J by 6 bases, leaving 29 bases between them. This CDR3 has 19 amino acids. The CDR3 DNA reads TGTGCCAGCAGTCACCGGGACAGGGATCTAGCGGGGGTACCCAATGAGCAGTTCTTC. Protein product: CASSHRDRDLAGVPNEQFF.

The V and J genes are TRBV7-9 and TRBJ2-5; D is possibly TRBD1 (5 bases). The CDR3 extends over 17 amino acids. Germline V gives CDR1 SEHNR, CDR2 FQNEAQ (reference sequence). Trimming removed 7 bases from V and 1 base from J, with 22 bases in between. CDR3 sequence reads: CASTPGAGFGLQETQYF. Here the CDR3 DNA reads TGTGCCAGCACCCCTGGGGCTGGGTTTGGGCTCCAAGAGACCCAGTACTTC.

The chain carries TRBV19 and TRBJ2-5; D is unclear. V lost 5 bases to trimming and J lost 7 bases, with 14 bases between them. Germline CDR1 reads LNHDA; CDR2 reads SQIVND (reference sequence). The CDR3 has 13 residues. For the CDR3, the DNA is TGTGCCAGTAGTGCGACACCTGTGGGGACCCAGTACTTC. This codes for CASSATPVGTQYF.

About this clonotype itself: It may be a read error: a sequence one base away is much more abundant. The chain has TRBV7-2 and TRBJ2-2; the D is unclear. The CDR3 sequence is 12 residues long. Germline V lookup: CDR1 SGHTA, CDR2 FQGNSA. The CDR3 region has the DNA TGTGTCAGCAGCTTATTGGGGGGGGAGCTGTTTTTT. It yields the protein CVSSLLGGELFF.

Relative to its sample, this clonotype is medium-sized (0.01 to 0.1%). The chain joins TRBV2 to TRBJ2-1, with 7 bases that match TRBD2. The J segment lost 8 bases and the V segment lost 7 bases, leaving 23 bases of the junction unmatched. The CDR3 length is 18 residues. Germline V CDR1 and CDR2: SNHLY, FYNNEI. The chain's CDR3 is CASKELAISPQRAHEQFF. The DNA for the CDR3 is TGTGCCAGCAAAGAACTAGCGATCTCGCCCCAACGGGCCCATGAGCAGTTCTTC.

The chain joins TRBV2 to TRBJ2-3; no definite D call. The germline CDR1 and CDR2 sequences are SNHLY and FYNNEI. The V end lost 6 bases, the J end lost 0 bases, and 13 bases lay between the germline ends. This CDR3 is 15 amino acids long. CDR3: CASSLDGTSTDTQYF. CDR3 coding DNA: TGTGCCAGCAGCCTGGACGGAACTAGCACAGATACGCAGTATTTT.

The chain couples TRBV27 to TRBJ1-4; D remains unclear. The V end was cut by 6 bases, the J end by 3 bases, with 17 bases between. This CDR3 is built from 16 residues. Germline V gene data show CDR1 as MNHEY and CDR2 as SMNVEV (reference sequence). In nucleotides, the CDR3 is TGTGCCAGCAGGACGTCAGCAGGTGCGGCTAATGAAAAACTGTTTTTT. This sequence encodes CASRTSAGAANEKLFF.

The rearrangement uses TRBV4-2 and TRBJ1-1, with TRBD1 as a possible D gene (5 bases). The germline V gene encodes CDR1 LGHNA and CDR2 YNFKEQ. The CDR3 is made up of 14 amino acids. V was pared by 4 bases and J by 1 base, with 10 bases between. The CDR3 reads CASSLETGNTEAFF. The CDR3 coding sequence is TGTGCCAGCAGCCTTGAAACAGGGAACACTGAAGCTTTCTTT.

This rearrangement joins TRBV7-9 to TRBJ2-7; weak D call: TRBD1 (6 bases). CDR3 length equals 16 residues. V was clipped by 0 bases and J by 5 bases, with 17 bases between them. CDR1 is SEHNR and CDR2 is FQNEAQ in the germline V gene (reference sequence). CDR3 bases: TGTGCCAGCAGCTTAGCCCCCGCACAGGGCGTACACGAGCAGTACTTC. Its translation is CASSLAPAQGVHEQYF.

Comments on this clonotype: A read error may produce the germline difference seen at one junction end. The chain joins TRBV6-5 to TRBJ2-7; 8 nucleotides agree with TRBD2. The CDR3 totals 14 residues. The germline CDR1 and CDR2 sequences are MNHEY and SVGAGI. The CDR3 reads CAGSRGAGVGEQYF. The DNA for the CDR3 is TGTGCCGGCAGCCGAGGAGCGGGAGTTGGGGAGCAGTACTTC.